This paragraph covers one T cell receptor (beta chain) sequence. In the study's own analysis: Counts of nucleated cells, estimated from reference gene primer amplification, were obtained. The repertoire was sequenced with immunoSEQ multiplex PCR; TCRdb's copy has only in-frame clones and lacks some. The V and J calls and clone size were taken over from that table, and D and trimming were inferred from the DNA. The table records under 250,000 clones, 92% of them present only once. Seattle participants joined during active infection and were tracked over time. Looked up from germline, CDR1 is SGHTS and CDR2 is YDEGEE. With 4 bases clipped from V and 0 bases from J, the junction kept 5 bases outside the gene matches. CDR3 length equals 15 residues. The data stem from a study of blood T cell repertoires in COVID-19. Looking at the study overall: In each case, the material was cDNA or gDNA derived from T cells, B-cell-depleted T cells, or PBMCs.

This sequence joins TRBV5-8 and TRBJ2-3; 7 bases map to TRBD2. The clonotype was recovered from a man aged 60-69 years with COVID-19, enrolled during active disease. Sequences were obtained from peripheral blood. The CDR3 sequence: CASSLGTTSTDTQYF. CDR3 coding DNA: TGTGCCAGCAGCCTCGGGACTACAAGCACAGATACGCAGTATTTT.